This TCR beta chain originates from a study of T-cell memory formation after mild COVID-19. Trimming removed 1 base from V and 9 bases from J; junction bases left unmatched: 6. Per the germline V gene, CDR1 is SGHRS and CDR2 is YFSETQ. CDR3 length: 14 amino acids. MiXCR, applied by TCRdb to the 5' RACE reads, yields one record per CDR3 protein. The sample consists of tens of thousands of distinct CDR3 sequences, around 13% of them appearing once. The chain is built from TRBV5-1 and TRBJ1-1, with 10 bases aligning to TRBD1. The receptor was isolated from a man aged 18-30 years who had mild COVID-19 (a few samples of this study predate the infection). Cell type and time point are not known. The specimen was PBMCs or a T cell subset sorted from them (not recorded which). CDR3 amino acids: CASSLSRDRGKAFF. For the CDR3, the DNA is TGCGCCAGCAGCTTGTCCCGGGACAGGGGAAAAGCTTTCTTT.